The 25 T cell receptor beta chains reported below all come from one sample, sequenced in a study of blood T cell repertoires in COVID-19. Sequencing was performed with immunoSEQ multiplex PCR; in TCRdb, only in-frame clones are kept and a portion is missing. The sample shows around 260,000 clones, about 86% of them seen only once. The specimen sequenced was PBMCs or T cells enriched from blood (not recorded which). The receptors stem from a man aged 30 to 45 with acute COVID-19.

V usage is TRBV6-2 or TRBV6-3 and J usage is TRBJ1-2; the match to TRBD1 covers 8 bases. Losses at the gene ends were 5 bases for V and 1 base for J; bases not matched to a gene: 6. Germline loops: CDR1 MNHEY, CDR2 SVGEGT. The CDR3 sequence is 15 residues long. This chain's CDR3 is CASSQETGDNYGYTF. CDR3 coding DNA: TGTGCCAGCAGTCAGGAGACAGGGGATAACTATGGCTACACCTTC.

The chain combines TRBV5-6 with TRBJ2-1; D is unclear. The CDR3 loop spans 11 amino acids. Trimming removed 4 bases from V and 6 bases from J, with 5 bases in between. Germline V lookup: CDR1 SGHDT, CDR2 YYEEEE. The CDR3, as DNA: TGTGCCAGCAGCCTAACCAATGAGCAGTTCTTC. Protein sequence: CASSLTNEQFF.

The chain links TRBV5-4 to TRBJ2-5; D remains unclear. Trimming shortened V by 4 bases and J by 5 bases, and 12 bases separated the two germline ends. Germline V lookup: CDR1 SGHNT, CDR2 YYREEE (reference sequence). The CDR3 is made up of 13 amino acids. The CDR3 coding sequence is TGTGCCAGCAGCCCCCCGGAGTTGGAGACCCAGTACTTC. As protein: CASSPPELETQYF.

This chain joins TRBV3-1 (or the pseudogene TRBV3-2) and TRBJ2-5, with 8 nucleotides matching TRBD2. This CDR3 region has 16 residues. J lost 0 bases, V lost 2 bases, and 5 bases had no gene match. Germline V gene lookup returns CDR1 LGHDT and CDR2 YNNKEL (reference sequence). CDR3: CASSQKELADQETQYF. Written as DNA, the CDR3 is TGTGCCAGCAGCCAAAAAGAACTAGCGGACCAAGAGACCCAGTACTTC.

The V and J genes are TRBV6-4 and TRBJ2-1; no reliable D call. V lost 5 bases and J lost 0, with 5 bases in between. The CDR3 runs to 13 residues. Germline V gene lookup returns CDR1 MRHNA and CDR2 SNTAGT. Here the CDR3 reads CASSMSSYNEQFF. CDR3 sequence (DNA): TGTGCCAGCAGTATGAGCTCCTACAATGAGCAGTTCTTC.

This sequence joins TRBV6-5 and TRBJ1-6, with D maybe TRBD1 (6 bases). Trimming removed 6 bases at V and 14 bases at J, with 11 bases between. Germline V gene lookup returns CDR1 MNHEY and CDR2 SVGAGI. The CDR3 length is 11 residues. Here the CDR3 reads CASRAGASLHF. The CDR3 region has the DNA TGTGCCAGCAGGGCAGGGGCGTCCCTCCACTTT.

In its sample, this clone was seen a few times. The chain couples TRBV5-1 to TRBJ2-1, with 12 bases matching TRBD1. J was trimmed by 7 bases and V by 4 bases; bases with no gene match: 9. The CDR3 totals 16 residues. Looked up from germline, CDR1 is SGHRS and CDR2 is YFSETQ. This CDR3 reads CASSPGTGGSRNEQFF. CDR3 nucleotide sequence: TGCGCCAGCAGCCCCGGGACAGGGGGCTCCAGAAATGAGCAGTTCTTC.

This chain connects TRBV29-1 to TRBJ1-2; 10 bases are a match to TRBD1. Germline V gives CDR1 SQVTM, CDR2 ANQGSEA. The length of the CDR3 is 13 residues. With V trimmed by 7 bases and J by 10 bases, 12 bases remained unmatched. The CDR3 sequence: CSAQGQGVTSYTF. CDR3 in DNA: TGCAGCGCCCAAGGACAGGGGGTCACGTCCTACACCTTC.

This clone is a singleton in its sample. This chain uses TRBV3-1 (or the pseudogene TRBV3-2) with TRBJ2-3, with D possibly being TRBD2 (7 bases). Germline CDR1 LGHDT, CDR2 YNNKEL (reference sequence). The CDR3 is 18 residues long. V lost 3 bases and J lost 0, with 19 bases in between. This CDR3 is CASSQGALASGSTDTQYF. As DNA, the CDR3 is TGTGCCAGCAGCCAGGGGGCGCTCGCTAGCGGCAGCACAGATACGCAGTATTTT.

A single count supports this clone. CDR3 amino acids: CASSIGQGRYSNQPQHF. The DNA for the CDR3 is TGTGCCAGTAGTATAGGACAGGGGCGGTATAGCAATCAGCCCCAGCATTTT. The V gene is TRBV19, the J gene TRBJ1-5; TRBD1 agrees at 8 bases. Trimming took 1 base from V and 0 from J; bases not matched to a gene: 5. CDR1 and CDR2 from the germline V gene are LNHDA and SQIVND (reference sequence). CDR3 length: 17 amino acids.

The rearrangement links TRBV11-2 to TRBJ2-3; D possibly corresponds to TRBD1 (6 bases). Per the germline V gene, CDR1 is SGHAT and CDR2 is FQNNGV. The CDR3 covers 16 residues. The V end was cut by 5 bases, the J end by 3 bases, with 18 bases between. The CDR3 DNA reads TGTGCCAGCAGCGCCGGACAGCCCAGTAGGACAGATACGCAGTATTTT. Residues: CASSAGQPSRTDTQYF.

The J gene is TRBJ1-3, the V gene TRBV5-1; possible D gene TRBD1, 5 bases. Between the trimmed V and J ends, which lost 2 bases and 0 bases, there was a span of 9 bases. Germline V CDR1 and CDR2: SGHRS, YFSETQ. The CDR3 has 15 residues. This chain's CDR3 is CASSFRGSSGNTIYF. CDR3 nucleotide sequence: TGCGCCAGCAGCTTTAGGGGAAGCTCTGGAAACACCATATATTTT.

The J gene is TRBJ1-1, the V gene TRBV12-3 or TRBV12-4; 9 bases fit TRBD1. This CDR3 is built from 13 residues. V lost 3 bases to trimming and J lost 8 bases; unmatched junction nucleotides: 4. CDR3 protein: CASSLVGQGEAFF. CDR3 in DNA: TGTGCCAGCAGTTTGGTGGGACAGGGCGAAGCTTTCTTT.

V and J are TRBV9 and TRBJ1-1, with TRBD1 matching 7 bases. V was pared by 4 bases and J by 1 base, with 10 bases of the junction left unmatched. Germline CDR1 SGDLS, CDR2 YYNGEE. The CDR3 consists of 16 residues. CDR3 protein: CASSTNQGVTNTEAFF. The CDR3 bases are TGTGCCAGCAGCACCAATCAGGGGGTGACGAACACTGAAGCTTTCTTT.

The chain carries TRBV10-2 and TRBJ2-7; TRBD1 aligns across 7 bases. The CDR3 is made up of 12 amino acids. V lost 5 bases to trimming and J lost 6 bases; unmatched junction nucleotides: 4. The germline CDR1 and CDR2 sequences are WSHSY and SAAADI. CDR3 loop: CASSTGAPEQYV. The CDR3 DNA reads TGCGCCAGCAGTACAGGGGCGCCCGAGCAGTACGTC.

The genes are TRBV6-5 and TRBJ1-2, with D possibly being TRBD1 (5 bases). This CDR3 is 15 amino acids long. Between the trimmed V and J ends, which lost 0 bases and 8 bases, there was a span of 16 bases. Germline CDR1 reads MNHEY; CDR2 reads SVGAGI. The CDR3 sequence is CASSYSQQDPRGYTF. The CDR3 nucleotides read TGTGCCAGCAGTTACTCGCAACAGGATCCGAGGGGCTACACCTTC.

This chain links TRBV5-5 with TRBJ2-3; 10 bases align to TRBD1. Germline CDR1 reads SGHKS; CDR2 reads YYEKEE (reference sequence). After removal of 4 bases from V and 0 bases from J, the junction contained 8 bases not matched to a gene. The CDR3 length is 17 residues. The CDR3 protein is CASSGPGQGSSTDTQYF. The DNA for the CDR3 is TGTGCCAGCAGCGGGCCGGGACAGGGGTCTAGCACAGATACGCAGTATTTT. Supplemented by reference TRBV5-5 and TRBJ2-3, the full variable domain reads DAGVTQSPTHLIKTRGQQVTLRCSPISGHKSVSWYQQVLGQGPQFIFQYYEKEERGRGNFPDRFSARQFPNYSSELNVNALLLGDSALYLCASSGPGQGSSTDTQYFGPGTRLTVL.

V is TRBV27 and J is TRBJ1-2, with 8 bases identical to TRBD1. From germline, CDR1 is MNHEY and CDR2 SMNVEV (reference sequence). The CDR3 consists of 12 residues. With 6 bases clipped from V and 7 bases from J, the junction kept 4 bases outside the gene matches. CDR3 region: CASRDRGAGYTF. CDR3 in DNA: TGTGCCAGCAGAGACAGGGGAGCTGGCTACACCTTC.

V and J are TRBV5-1 and TRBJ1-1; 7 nucleotides agree with TRBD1. Germline lookup yields CDR1 SGHRS and CDR2 YFSETQ. V lost 0 bases and J lost 5; bases outside the gene matches: 4. This CDR3 is built from 14 residues. The CDR3 DNA reads TGCGCCAGCAGCTTGGCACAGGGGAGGACTGAAGCTTTCTTT. Its translation is CASSLAQGRTEAFF.

J is TRBJ2-3 and V is TRBV29-1; possibly TRBD1 for D (6 bases). Deletions cut 4 bases from V and 0 bases from J, with 14 bases between. CDR1 is SQVTM, CDR2 ANQGSEA, per germline. This CDR3 is 15 amino acids long. CDR3 sequence reads: CSVGGTMSSTDTQYF. For the CDR3, the DNA is TGCAGCGTTGGGGGGACAATGTCTAGCACAGATACGCAGTATTTT.

The genes are TRBV5-4 and TRBJ1-2; no definite D call. The V gene's germline CDR1 is SGHNT and CDR2 YYREEE (reference sequence). This CDR3 is 15 amino acids long. Trimming stripped 0 bases from V and 6 bases from J, with 15 bases between. The DNA for the CDR3 is TGTGCCAGCAGCTTGGTAGAGGGTAGGAGCAATGGCTACACCTTC. Protein: CASSLVEGRSNGYTF.

This chain connects TRBV6-5 to TRBJ1-1; unclear D gene. Germline V CDR1 and CDR2: MNHEY, SVGAGI. The CDR3 covers 14 residues. Trimming removed 2 bases from V and 7 bases from J, with 14 bases in between. CDR3 bases: TGTGCCAGCAGTTACGGGTGGAGAGGTGGTGAAGCTTTCTTT. The encoded protein is CASSYGWRGGEAFF.

The chain is built from TRBV25-1 and TRBJ1-1, with 8 bases matching TRBD1. Germline CDR1 MGHDK, CDR2 SYGVNS. The J segment lost 7 bases and the V segment lost 5 bases, leaving 15 bases of the junction unmatched. The CDR3 sequence is 16 residues long. Here the CDR3 DNA reads TGTGCCAGCAGTTTAAGGGGAGGACAGGGCGTTATTGAAGCTTTCTTT. Translating gives CASSLRGGQGVIEAFF.

The chain is built from TRBV19 and TRBJ2-1, with a possible D match to TRBD2 (6 bases). This CDR3 is built from 16 residues. Germline V gene data show CDR1 as LNHDA and CDR2 as SQIVND (reference sequence). V lost 3 bases and J 4 bases, leaving 16 bases between the germline ends. The CDR3 coding sequence is TGTGCCAGTAGTATTCTCGGGCGGGGAAAATACAATGAGCAGTTCTTC. This gives the protein CASSILGRGKYNEQFF.

The gene calls are TRBV19 and TRBJ2-3; D gene unclear. Germline loops: CDR1 LNHDA, CDR2 SQIVND (reference sequence). This CDR3 region has 13 residues. Trimming left V 9 bases short and J 4 bases short, with 14 bases between. CDR3 sequence: CASNQAPPDTQYF. The CDR3 DNA reads TGTGCCAGCAACCAAGCCCCCCCAGATACGCAGTATTTT.